These T cell receptor beta chains were read from a single sample in a study of beta chain features in type 1 diabetes. Here immunoSEQ multiplex PCR was the method, and the copy in TCRdb shows in-frame clones only, minus some. The sample yields 810,000 or so clones, under 20% seen once. Source material: naive CD4+ T cells from blood. Every receptor here comes from a woman under 30 in good health. CDR3s include the opening cysteine and the closing phenylalanine or tryptophan. The order of the fields is V gene, J gene, D gene, clone size, CDR3 DNA, CDR3 protein. A D gene is named only where the DNA matches it firmly. Size values are once, few and many counts, or a class for expanded clones, and some rows have none.

V: TRBV29-1
J: TRBJ1-2
D: -
size: -
DNA: TGCAGCGTTGGGCATACCTCAAACTATGGCTACACCTTC
CDR3: CSVGHTSNYGYTF

V: TRBV28
J: TRBJ2-7
D: -
size: few
DNA: TGTGCCAGCAAGGGTGGAACAGAGCCCTACGAGCAGTACTTC
CDR3: CASKGGTEPYEQYF

V: TRBV15
J: TRBJ1-5
D: -
size: few
DNA: TGTGCCACCAGCAGGGGATGGACGGATAGCAATCAGCCCCAGCATTTT
CDR3: CATSRGWTDSNQPQHF

V: TRBV29-1
J: TRBJ1-2
D: TRBD1
size: -
DNA: TGCAGCGTTGCGGGACAGAACTATGGCTACACCTTC
CDR3: CSVAGQNYGYTF

V: TRBV6-5
J: TRBJ2-7
D: TRBD1
size: -
DNA: TGTGCCAGCAGTTACTCTGGGACAGGGAGGGAGCAGTACTTC
CDR3: CASSYSGTGREQYF

V: TRBV12-5
J: TRBJ1-1
D: -
size: few
DNA: TGTGCTAGTGGTTTAAGTTTCGGTGAAGCTTTCTTT
CDR3: CASGLSFGEAFF

V: TRBV28
J: TRBJ2-6
D: -
size: few
DNA: TGTGCCAGCAGTTTGTGGACGGACTTAAAGAGCTCTGGGGCCAACGTCCTGACTTTC
CDR3: CASSLWTDLKSSGANVLTF

V: TRBV29-1
J: TRBJ1-5
D: -
size: -
DNA: TGCAGCGTTAAACCTAGCAATCAGCCCCAGCATTTT
CDR3: CSVKPSNQPQHF

V: TRBV7-2
J: TRBJ1-1
D: -
size: -
DNA: TGTGCCAGCAGCTCACAGGGAAGTTCTGAAGCTTTCTTT
CDR3: CASSSQGSSEAFF

V: TRBV7-2
J: TRBJ2-2
D: -
size: few
DNA: TGTGCCAGCAGCTTCGGGGGAGTTTACACCGGGGAGCTGTTTTTT
CDR3: CASSFGGVYTGELFF

V: TRBV18
J: TRBJ1-1
D: -
size: few
DNA: TGTGCCAGCTCACGGTTAGTCTTAGCGTCGAACACTGAAGCTTTCTTT
CDR3: CASSRLVLASNTEAFF

V: TRBV7-2
J: TRBJ2-1
D: TRBD2
size: -
DNA: TGTGCCAGCAGCTTACGACTAGCGGGAGAAGGAGGGTCCTACAATGAGCAGTTCTTC
CDR3: CASSLRLAGEGGSYNEQFF

V: TRBV6-1
J: TRBJ1-1
D: TRBD1
size: -
DNA: TGTGCCAGCAGTGATTTGACAGGGGGTCTTCGGAACACTGAAGCTTTCTTT
CDR3: CASSDLTGGLRNTEAFF

V: TRBV28
J: TRBJ1-1
D: -
size: -
DNA: TGTGCCAGCAGGCGCGGGGCAGGGAACACTGAAGCTTTCTTT
CDR3: CASRRGAGNTEAFF

V: TRBV18
J: TRBJ2-1
D: -
size: few
DNA: TGTGCCAGCTCACCACCAGGGACGCCCTACAATGAGCAGTTCTTC
CDR3: CASSPPGTPYNEQFF

V: TRBV19
J: TRBJ2-7
D: TRBD2
size: few
DNA: TGTGCCAGTAGTCCGACTAGCGCTCACGAGCAGTACTTC
CDR3: CASSPTSAHEQYF

V: TRBV2
J: TRBJ2-1
D: TRBD2
size: few
DNA: TGTGCCAGCAGTGCCGTGAGCGGGAGGAGGAATGAGCAGTTCTTC
CDR3: CASSAVSGRRNEQFF

V: TRBV11-2
J: TRBJ2-1
D: -
size: -
DNA: TGTGCCAGCAGCCACGGGCCCAATGAGCAGTTCTTC
CDR3: CASSHGPNEQFF

V: TRBV2
J: TRBJ1-2
D: -
size: -
DNA: TGTGCCAGCAGTTGGCAGGATTATGGCTACACCTTC
CDR3: CASSWQDYGYTF

V: TRBV11-3
J: TRBJ2-3
D: -
size: -
DNA: TGTGCCAGCAGCCCTTGGGGCACTAGCACAGATACGCAGTATTTT
CDR3: CASSPWGTSTDTQYF

V: TRBV5-4
J: TRBJ2-6
D: -
size: -
DNA: TGTGCCAGCAGCTTACCTCCCCCTGGGGCCAACGTCCTGACTTTC
CDR3: CASSLPPPGANVLTF

V: TRBV7-9
J: TRBJ2-7
D: -
size: -
DNA: TGTGCCAGCAGCAAGGGGGGGACATACTCCGAGCAGTACTTC
CDR3: CASSKGGTYSEQYF

V: TRBV28
J: TRBJ2-6
D: -
size: -
DNA: TGTGCCAGCACCCCCTCCGGGGCTGGGGCCAACGTCCTGACTTTC
CDR3: CASTPSGAGANVLTF

V: TRBV27
J: TRBJ1-2
D: -
size: -
DNA: TGTGCCAGCAGTTTGGCGGATCGGGGAAGAGGATTGACCTTC
CDR3: CASSLADRGRGLTF

V: TRBV28
J: TRBJ1-1
D: TRBD1
size: -
DNA: TGTGCCAGCAGTTTGGGCAGGGGGCCGGTGGCTTTCTTT
CDR3: CASSLGRGPVAFF

V: TRBV7-8
J: TRBJ2-5
D: -
size: -
DNA: TGTGCCAGCACTCTCAATTCGTACCAAGAGACCCAGTACTTC
CDR3: CASTLNSYQETQYF

V: TRBV11-1
J: TRBJ2-1
D: TRBD2
size: few
DNA: TGTGCCAGCAGCCACCCCGGGACTAGCGGCTACAATGAGCAGTTCTTC
CDR3: CASSHPGTSGYNEQFF

V: TRBV18
J: TRBJ2-2
D: -
size: few
DNA: TGTGCCAGCTCACCACCTCAGGGTCCCAGTGGCGGGGAGCTGTTTTTT
CDR3: CASSPPQGPSGGELFF

V: TRBV7-9
J: TRBJ1-1
D: -
size: -
DNA: TGTGCCAGCAGCTTATTGCAGGACACTGAAGCTTTCTTT
CDR3: CASSLLQDTEAFF

V: TRBV6-5
J: TRBJ2-1
D: TRBD1
size: few
DNA: TGTGCCAGCAGCCAGACAGGGAACGAGCAGTTCTTC
CDR3: CASSQTGNEQFF

V: TRBV7-2
J: TRBJ2-1
D: TRBD2
size: -
DNA: TGTGCCAGCAGCGGAGGGGGCTTCGTTAGCGGGAGCTATTACAATGAGCAGTTCTTC
CDR3: CASSGGGFVSGSYYNEQFF

V: TRBV28
J: TRBJ2-1
D: TRBD1
size: few
DNA: TGTGCCAGCAGTTTTCGGGACAGGGGCTACAATGAGCAGTTCTTC
CDR3: CASSFRDRGYNEQFF

V: TRBV7-9
J: TRBJ2-5
D: TRBD1
size: few
DNA: TGTGCCAGCAGGTCGGACAGGAGTGGAGAGACCCAGTACTTC
CDR3: CASRSDRSGETQYF

V: TRBV29-1
J: TRBJ1-1
D: -
size: few
DNA: TGCAGCGTTGACAGAAACAGGGCGACTGAAGCTTTCTTT
CDR3: CSVDRNRATEAFF

V: TRBV9
J: TRBJ2-3
D: TRBD2
size: once
DNA: TGTGCCAGCAGCGTAGGAGTAGCGGGACCCACAGATACGCAGTATTTT
CDR3: CASSVGVAGPTDTQYF

V: TRBV7-9
J: TRBJ2-3
D: TRBD2
size: few
DNA: TGTGCCAGCAGCCCTAGCGGGAGGGGCGATACGCAGTATTTT
CDR3: CASSPSGRGDTQYF

V: TRBV18
J: TRBJ2-6
D: -
size: -
DNA: TGTGCCAGCTCACTAGGACAACGACCTGGGGCCAACGTCCTGACTTTC
CDR3: CASSLGQRPGANVLTF

V: TRBV6-6
J: TRBJ2-1
D: TRBD1
size: -
DNA: TGTGCCAGCAGTTCCAGATCCGGGACAGGGATCAATGAGCAGTTCTTC
CDR3: CASSSRSGTGINEQFF

V: TRBV4-2
J: TRBJ2-5
D: TRBD2
size: -
DNA: TGTGCCAGCAGCCGGGGGGGTCATAGCGGGATGAATCAAGAGACCCAGTACTTC
CDR3: CASSRGGHSGMNQETQYF

V: TRBV7-6
J: TRBJ2-5
D: TRBD2
size: few
DNA: TGTGCCAGCAGCTCCTCGAGCGGGAACGGTGGGGAGACCCAGTACTTC
CDR3: CASSSSSGNGGETQYF

V: TRBV10-1
J: TRBJ1-1
D: -
size: -
DNA: TGCGCCAGCAGTTTATCAACGAAGGCTGAAGCTTTCTTT
CDR3: CASSLSTKAEAFF

V: TRBV6-5
J: TRBJ2-3
D: -
size: -
DNA: TGTGCCAGCAGTTATGATCGCACTTTCACAGATACGCAGTATTTT
CDR3: CASSYDRTFTDTQYF

V: TRBV5-4
J: TRBJ2-7
D: TRBD2
size: -
DNA: TGTGCCAGCAGCCGGGAGGGACTGCGGTCCTACGAGCAGTACTTC
CDR3: CASSREGLRSYEQYF

V: TRBV25-1
J: TRBJ2-5
D: -
size: -
DNA: TGTGCCAGCAGTGAATATTACGGACGCACGGAGACCCAGTACTTC
CDR3: CASSEYYGRTETQYF

V: TRBV10-3
J: TRBJ1-5
D: -
size: few
DNA: TGTGCCATGTCACGGGACCTCAATCAGCCCCAGCATTTT
CDR3: CAMSRDLNQPQHF

V: TRBV19
J: TRBJ1-1
D: -
size: few
DNA: TGTGCCAGTAGTATAGGCAGGGCCGATGAAGCTTTCTTT
CDR3: CASSIGRADEAFF

V: TRBV19
J: TRBJ1-1
D: TRBD1
size: few
DNA: TGTGCCAGTAGTGACAGGGGAGTCCGGACTGAAGCTTTCTTT
CDR3: CASSDRGVRTEAFF

V: TRBV7-9
J: TRBJ1-2
D: TRBD1
size: -
DNA: TGTGCCAGCAGCTCCCCACAGGGGTTCTATGGCTACACCTTC
CDR3: CASSSPQGFYGYTF

V: TRBV7-9
J: TRBJ1-1
D: TRBD1
size: few
DNA: TGTGCCAGCAGCTTAGTAGGAGGGGGCAACACTGAAGCTTTCTTT
CDR3: CASSLVGGGNTEAFF

V: TRBV4-3
J: TRBJ2-1
D: -
size: few
DNA: TGCGCCAGCAGCCAGGCACATCTTGCTGAGCAGTTCTTC
CDR3: CASSQAHLAEQFF

V: TRBV6-1
J: TRBJ1-2
D: -
size: -
DNA: TGTGCCAGCAGTCGCCAACGGGACAACCTAGGGGGCTACACCTTC
CDR3: CASSRQRDNLGGYTF

V: TRBV6-5
J: TRBJ2-7
D: TRBD1
size: -
DNA: TGTGCCAGCAGTTACCAAGACAGGGACGAGCAGTACTTC
CDR3: CASSYQDRDEQYF

V: TRBV9
J: TRBJ2-2
D: -
size: -
DNA: TGTGCCAGCGGGACACCGCCGAACACCGGGGAGCTGTTTTTT
CDR3: CASGTPPNTGELFF